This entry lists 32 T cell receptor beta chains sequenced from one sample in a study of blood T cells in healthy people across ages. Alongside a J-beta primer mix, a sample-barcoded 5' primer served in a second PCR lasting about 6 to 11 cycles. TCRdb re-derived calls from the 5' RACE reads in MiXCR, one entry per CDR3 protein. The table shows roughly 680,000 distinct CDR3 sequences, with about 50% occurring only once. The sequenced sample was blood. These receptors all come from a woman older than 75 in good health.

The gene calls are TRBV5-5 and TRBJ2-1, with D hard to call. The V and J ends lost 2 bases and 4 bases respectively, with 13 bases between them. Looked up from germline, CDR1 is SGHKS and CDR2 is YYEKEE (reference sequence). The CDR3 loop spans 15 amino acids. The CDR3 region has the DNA TGTGCCAGCAGCTTTGGCCTGATGCTTTACAATGAGCAGTTCTTC. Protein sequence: CASSFGLMLYNEQFF.

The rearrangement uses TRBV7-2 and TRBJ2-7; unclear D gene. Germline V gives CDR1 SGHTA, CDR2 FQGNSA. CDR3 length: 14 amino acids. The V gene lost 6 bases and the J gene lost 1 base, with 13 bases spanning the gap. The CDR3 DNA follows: TGTGCCAGCAGTTCGTCAACCGGGTCCTACGAGCAGTACTTC. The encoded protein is CASSSSTGSYEQYF.

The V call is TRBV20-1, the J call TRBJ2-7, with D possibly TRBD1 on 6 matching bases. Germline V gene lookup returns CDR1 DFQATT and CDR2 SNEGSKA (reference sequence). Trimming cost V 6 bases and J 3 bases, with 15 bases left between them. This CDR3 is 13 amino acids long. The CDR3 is CSARNGQHYEQYF. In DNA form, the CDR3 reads TGCAGTGCCAGAAACGGACAGCACTACGAGCAGTACTTC.

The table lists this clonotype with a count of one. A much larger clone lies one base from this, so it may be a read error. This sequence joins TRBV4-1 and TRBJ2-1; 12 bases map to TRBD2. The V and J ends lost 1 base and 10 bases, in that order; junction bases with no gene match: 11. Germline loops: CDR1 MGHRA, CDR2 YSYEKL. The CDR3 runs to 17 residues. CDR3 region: CASSQGRLAGASHEQFF. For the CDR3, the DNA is TGCGCCAGCAGCCAAGGACGACTAGCGGGAGCCTCCCACGAGCAGTTCTTC.

CDR3 nucleotide sequence: TGTGCCATCAGTGAGTCGACTACAGGGAGGGAGACCCAGTACTTC. Amino acids: CAISESTTGRETQYF. The chain recombines TRBV10-3 with TRBJ2-5, with D possibly called TRBD1 or TRBD2 (6 bases each). The length of the CDR3 is 15 residues. The V end lost 0 bases, the J end lost 5 bases, and 13 bases lay between the germline ends. The V gene's germline CDR1 is ENHRY and CDR2 SYGVKD.

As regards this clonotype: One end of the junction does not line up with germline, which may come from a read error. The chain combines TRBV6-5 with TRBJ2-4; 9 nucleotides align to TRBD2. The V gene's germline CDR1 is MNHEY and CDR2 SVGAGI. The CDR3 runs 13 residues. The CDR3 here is CVSRREGANIQYF. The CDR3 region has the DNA TGTGTCAGCAGGCGGGAGGGGGCGAACATTCAGTACTTC.

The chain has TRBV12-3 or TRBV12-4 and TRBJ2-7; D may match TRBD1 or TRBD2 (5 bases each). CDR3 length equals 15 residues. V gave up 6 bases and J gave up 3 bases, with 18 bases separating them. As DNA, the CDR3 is TGTGCCAGCAGCAGACCCGGGGCAGGCAACTACGAGCAGTACTTC. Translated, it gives CASSRPGAGNYEQYF.

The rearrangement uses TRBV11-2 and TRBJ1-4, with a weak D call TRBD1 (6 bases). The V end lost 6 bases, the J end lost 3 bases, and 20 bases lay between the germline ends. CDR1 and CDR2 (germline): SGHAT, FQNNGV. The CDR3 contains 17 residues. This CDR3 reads CASRQGGGPSANEKLFF. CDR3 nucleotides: TGTGCCAGCAGGCAAGGCGGGGGGCCCTCCGCTAATGAAAAACTGTTTTTT. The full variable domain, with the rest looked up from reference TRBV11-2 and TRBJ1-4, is EAGVAQSPRYKIIEKRQSVAFWCNPISGHATLYWYQQILGQGPKLLIQFQNNGVVDDSQLPKDRFSAERLKGVDSTLKIQPAKLEDSAVYLCASRQGGGPSANEKLFFGSGTQLSVL.

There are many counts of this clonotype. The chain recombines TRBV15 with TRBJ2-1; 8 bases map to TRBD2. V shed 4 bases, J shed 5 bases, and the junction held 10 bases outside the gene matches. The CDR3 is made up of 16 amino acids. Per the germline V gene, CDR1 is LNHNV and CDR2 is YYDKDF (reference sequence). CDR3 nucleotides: TGTGCCACCAGCACCTCCTTGGCGGGAGGCCACAATGAGCAGTTCTTC. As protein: CATSTSLAGGHNEQFF.

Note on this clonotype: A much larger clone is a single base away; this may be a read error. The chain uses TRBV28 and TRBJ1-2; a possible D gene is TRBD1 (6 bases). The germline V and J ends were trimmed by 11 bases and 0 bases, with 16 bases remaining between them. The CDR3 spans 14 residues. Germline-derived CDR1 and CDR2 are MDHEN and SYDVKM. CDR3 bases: TGTGCCTGCACCCCCAGGGGCCCTAACTATGGCTACACCTTC. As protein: CACTPRGPNYGYTF.

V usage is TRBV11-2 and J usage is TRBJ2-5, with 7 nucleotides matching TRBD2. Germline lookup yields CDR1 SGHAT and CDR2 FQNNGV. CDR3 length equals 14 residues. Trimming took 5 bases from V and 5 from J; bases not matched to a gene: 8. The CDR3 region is CASSRGLVGETQYF. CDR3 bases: TGTGCCAGCAGCCGCGGACTAGTGGGTGAGACCCAGTACTTC.

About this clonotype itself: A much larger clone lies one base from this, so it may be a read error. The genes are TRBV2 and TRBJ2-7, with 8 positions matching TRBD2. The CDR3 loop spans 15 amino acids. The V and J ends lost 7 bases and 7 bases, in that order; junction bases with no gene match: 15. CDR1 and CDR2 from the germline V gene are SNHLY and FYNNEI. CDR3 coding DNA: TGTGCCAGCACGCTCCCCGGGAGGGCCTACAATGAGCAGTACTTC. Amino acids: CASTLPGRAYNEQYF.

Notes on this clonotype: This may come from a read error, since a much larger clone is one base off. The CDR3 region has the DNA TGTACCAGCAGTTCAACACATACGCAGTATTTT. Protein product: CTSSSTHTQYF. The chain recombines TRBV28 with TRBJ2-3; no clear D. CDR1 MDHEN and CDR2 SYDVKM come from the germline V gene. This CDR3 is 11 amino acids long.

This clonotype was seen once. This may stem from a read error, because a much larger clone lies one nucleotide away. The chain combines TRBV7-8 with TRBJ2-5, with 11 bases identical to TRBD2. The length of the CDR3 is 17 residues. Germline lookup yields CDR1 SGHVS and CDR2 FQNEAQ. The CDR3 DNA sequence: TGTGCCTGCAGCTTAAAACTAGCGGGGGAACCACAAGAGACCCAGTACTTC. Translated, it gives CACSLKLAGEPQETQYF.

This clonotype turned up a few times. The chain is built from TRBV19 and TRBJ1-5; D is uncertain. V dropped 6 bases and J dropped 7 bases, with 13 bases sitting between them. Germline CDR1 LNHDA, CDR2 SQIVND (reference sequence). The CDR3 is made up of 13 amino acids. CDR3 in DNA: TGTGCCAGTAGCCAGGAGGCACGGCAGCCCCAGCATTTT. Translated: CASSQEARQPQHF.

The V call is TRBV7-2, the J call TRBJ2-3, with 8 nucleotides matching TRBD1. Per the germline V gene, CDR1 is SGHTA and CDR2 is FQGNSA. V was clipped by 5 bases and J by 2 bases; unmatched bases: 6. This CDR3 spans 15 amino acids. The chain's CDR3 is CASSNRDRFTDTQYF. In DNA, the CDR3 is TGTGCCAGCAGCAACCGGGACAGGTTCACAGATACGCAGTATTTT.

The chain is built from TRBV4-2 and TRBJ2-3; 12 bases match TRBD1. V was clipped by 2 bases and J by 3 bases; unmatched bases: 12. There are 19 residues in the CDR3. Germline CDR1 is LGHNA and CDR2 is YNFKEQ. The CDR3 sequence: CASSQSPGQGAERTDTQYF. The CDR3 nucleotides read TGTGCCAGCAGCCAATCACCGGGACAGGGGGCAGAGAGGACAGATACGCAGTATTTT.

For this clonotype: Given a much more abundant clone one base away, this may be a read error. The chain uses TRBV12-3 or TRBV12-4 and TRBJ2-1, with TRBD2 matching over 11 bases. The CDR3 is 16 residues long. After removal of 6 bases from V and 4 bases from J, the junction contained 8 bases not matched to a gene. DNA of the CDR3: TGTGCCAGCAGCAAGGCTAGCGGGGGGTGGTACAATGAGCAGTTCTTC. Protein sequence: CASSKASGGWYNEQFF.

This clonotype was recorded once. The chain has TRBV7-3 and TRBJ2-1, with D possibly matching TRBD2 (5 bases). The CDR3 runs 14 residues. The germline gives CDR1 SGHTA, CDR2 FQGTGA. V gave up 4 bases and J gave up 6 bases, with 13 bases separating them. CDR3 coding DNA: TGTGCCAGCAGCTCCTGGACTCCCCCCAATGAGCAGTTCTTC. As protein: CASSSWTPPNEQFF.

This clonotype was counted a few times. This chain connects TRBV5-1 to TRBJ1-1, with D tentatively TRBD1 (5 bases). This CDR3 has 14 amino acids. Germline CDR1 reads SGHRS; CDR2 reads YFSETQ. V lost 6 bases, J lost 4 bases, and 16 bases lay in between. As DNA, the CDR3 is TGCGCCAGCATAAAAGAGGCGGGGGGCACTGAAGCTTTCTTT. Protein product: CASIKEAGGTEAFF.

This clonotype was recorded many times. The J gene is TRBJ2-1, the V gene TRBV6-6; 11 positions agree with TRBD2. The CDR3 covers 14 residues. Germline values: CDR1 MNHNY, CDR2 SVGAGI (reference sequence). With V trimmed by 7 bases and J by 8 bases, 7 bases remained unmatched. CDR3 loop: CASISLAGGHEQFF. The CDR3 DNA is TGTGCCAGCATTTCGCTAGCGGGGGGACATGAGCAGTTCTTC.

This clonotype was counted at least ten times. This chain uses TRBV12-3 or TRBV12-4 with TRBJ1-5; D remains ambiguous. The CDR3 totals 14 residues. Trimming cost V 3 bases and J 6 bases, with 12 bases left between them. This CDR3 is CASSFPPTGQPQHF. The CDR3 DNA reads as TGTGCCAGCAGTTTCCCCCCCACCGGTCAGCCCCAGCATTTT.

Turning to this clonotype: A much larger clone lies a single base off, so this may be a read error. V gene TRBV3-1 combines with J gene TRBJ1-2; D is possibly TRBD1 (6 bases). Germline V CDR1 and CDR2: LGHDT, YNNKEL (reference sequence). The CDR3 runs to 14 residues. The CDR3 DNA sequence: TGTGCCAGCAGCCAGGTCGCGGGGGCTGAAGGCTGCACCTTC. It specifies CASSQVAGAEGCTF.

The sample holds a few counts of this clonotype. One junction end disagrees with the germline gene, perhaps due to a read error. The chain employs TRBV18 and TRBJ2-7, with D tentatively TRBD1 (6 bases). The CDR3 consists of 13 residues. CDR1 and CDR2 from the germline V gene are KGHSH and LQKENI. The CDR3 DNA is TGTGCCAGCGCACCACAGGGTTTCGACGAGCAGTACTTC. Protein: CASAPQGFDEQYF.

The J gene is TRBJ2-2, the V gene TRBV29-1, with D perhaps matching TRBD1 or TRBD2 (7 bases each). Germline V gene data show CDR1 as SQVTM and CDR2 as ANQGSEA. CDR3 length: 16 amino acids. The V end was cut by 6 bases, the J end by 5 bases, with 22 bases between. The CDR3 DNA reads TGCAGCGTCCTCGCAGGGGGGGGCCCTAGGACCGGGGAGCTGTTTTTT. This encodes CSVLAGGGPRTGELFF.

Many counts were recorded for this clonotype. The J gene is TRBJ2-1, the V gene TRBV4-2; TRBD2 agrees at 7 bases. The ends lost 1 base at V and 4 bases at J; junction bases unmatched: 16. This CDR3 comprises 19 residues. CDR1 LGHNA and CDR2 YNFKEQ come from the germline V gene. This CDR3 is CASSQGGGGGRREYNEQFF. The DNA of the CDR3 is TGTGCCAGCAGCCAAGGGGGGGGTGGAGGCCGGCGAGAATACAATGAGCAGTTCTTC.

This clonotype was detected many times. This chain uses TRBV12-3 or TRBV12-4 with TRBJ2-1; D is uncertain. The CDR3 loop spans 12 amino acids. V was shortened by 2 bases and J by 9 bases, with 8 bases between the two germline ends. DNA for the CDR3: TGTGCCAGCAGTTTAAGGTTTGGTGAGCAGTTCTTC. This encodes CASSLRFGEQFF.

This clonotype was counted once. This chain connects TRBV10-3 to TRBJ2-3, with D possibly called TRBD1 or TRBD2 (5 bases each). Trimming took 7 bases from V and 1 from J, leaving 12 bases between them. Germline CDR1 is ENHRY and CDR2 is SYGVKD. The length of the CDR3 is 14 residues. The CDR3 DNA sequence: TGTGCCATCAATTCCGGGACCGGCACAGATACGCAGTATTTT. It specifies CAINSGTGTDTQYF.

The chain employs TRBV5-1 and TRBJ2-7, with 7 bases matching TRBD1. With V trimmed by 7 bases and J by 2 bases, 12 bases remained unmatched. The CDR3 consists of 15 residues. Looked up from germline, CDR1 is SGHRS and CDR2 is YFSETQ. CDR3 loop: CASGLYRTGTYEQYF. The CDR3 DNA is TGCGCCAGCGGCCTATATAGGACAGGAACCTACGAGCAGTACTTC. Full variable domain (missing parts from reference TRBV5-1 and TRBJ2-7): KAGVTQTPRYLIKTRGQQVTLSCSPISGHRSVSWYQQTPGQGLQFLFEYFSETQRNKGNFPGRFSGRQFSNSRSEMNVSTLELGDSALYLCASGLYRTGTYEQYFGPGTRLTVT.

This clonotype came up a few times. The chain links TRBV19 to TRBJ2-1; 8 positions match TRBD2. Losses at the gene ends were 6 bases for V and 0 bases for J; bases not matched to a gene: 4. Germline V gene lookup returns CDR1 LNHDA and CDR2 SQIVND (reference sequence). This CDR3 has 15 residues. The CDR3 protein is CASSSGSSSYNEQFF. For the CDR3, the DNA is TGTGCCAGTAGCAGCGGGAGCAGCTCCTACAATGAGCAGTTCTTC.

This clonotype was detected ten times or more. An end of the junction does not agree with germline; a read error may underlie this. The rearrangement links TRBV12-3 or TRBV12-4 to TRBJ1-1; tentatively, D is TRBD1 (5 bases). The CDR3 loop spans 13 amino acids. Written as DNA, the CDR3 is TGCGCCAGCAGCTTGGGGGGGAACACTGAAGCTTTCTTT. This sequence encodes CASSLGGNTEAFF.

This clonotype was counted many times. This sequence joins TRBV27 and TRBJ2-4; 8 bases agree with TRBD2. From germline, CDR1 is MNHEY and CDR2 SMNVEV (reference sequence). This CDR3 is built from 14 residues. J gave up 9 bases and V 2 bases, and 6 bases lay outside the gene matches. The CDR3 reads CASSLGTSSSIQYF. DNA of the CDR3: TGTGCCAGCAGTTTAGGGACTAGTAGTTCCATTCAGTACTTC.